The 3 T cell receptor beta chains listed next were all sequenced from one sample in a study of T cell responses to AZD1222 COVID-19 vaccine. The data were produced by immunoSEQ multiplex PCR, yet TCRdb's version contains in-frame clones alone and is incomplete. The sample lists 75,000 to 95,000 clones; over 85% were seen once. Source: peripheral blood, taken on day 0 of MenACWY control vaccination. These receptor sequences come from an adult in good health.

This clone has just one count. The chain uses TRBV29-1 and TRBJ2-3; the D is unclear. In germline, CDR1 is SQVTM, CDR2 ANQGSEA. The CDR3 covers 13 residues. V was pared by 3 bases and J by 2 bases, with 9 bases between. The CDR3 here is CSVEVQSTDTQYF. The CDR3, as DNA: TGCAGCGTTGAGGTCCAGTCCACAGATACGCAGTATTTT.

V usage is TRBV5-5 and J usage is TRBJ1-3, with D tentatively TRBD1 (5 bases). V was clipped by 0 bases and J by 2 bases, with 18 bases between them. Germline V CDR1 and CDR2: SGHKS, YYEKEE (reference sequence). This CDR3 comprises 18 residues. CDR3 region: CASSLGSGYSNTGNTIYF. The CDR3 DNA is TGTGCCAGCAGCTTGGGGTCAGGGTATTCTAATACTGGAAACACCATATATTTT.

V usage is TRBV7-8 and J usage is TRBJ2-5, with 8 bases that match TRBD2. CDR1 and CDR2 (germline): SGHVS, FQNEAQ. CDR3 size: 16 residues. With 1 base clipped from V and 1 base from J, the junction kept 5 bases outside the gene matches. CDR3 in DNA: TGTGCCAGCAGCTTAGTAGCCGCGGGGGGCCAAGAGACCCAGTACTTC. Translation: CASSLVAAGGQETQYF.